One TCR beta chain is described in this entry. Its antigen is not known. This table comes from immunoSEQ multiplex PCR, and its TCRdb copy is limited to in-frame clones, with some not included. The data hold 130,000 or so clones, with about 93% observed a single time. This entry comes from a study of T cell responses to AZD1222 COVID-19 vaccine. Study details: It was second doses at about 4 or about 12 weeks that were pooled. Study-wide results and limits: Elevations in Spike-specific TCR breadth and depth followed administration of two AZD1222 doses. The donors showed a predominance of white British ancestry and of females, with possible underestimation of clonal diversity.

Germline CDR1 SGDLS, CDR2 YYNGEE. V dropped 0 bases and J dropped 2; count of bases not matched to a gene: 2. This CDR3 is 16 amino acids long. V and J are TRBV9 and TRBJ2-5; 12 bases match TRBD2. The source material was peripheral blood, sampled on day 0 of AZD1222 vaccination. The clonotype comes from an adult in good health. CDR3 in DNA: TGTGCCAGCAGCGTAGAACTAGCGGGAGGACAAGAGACCCAGTACTTC. Translated: CASSVELAGGQETQYF.